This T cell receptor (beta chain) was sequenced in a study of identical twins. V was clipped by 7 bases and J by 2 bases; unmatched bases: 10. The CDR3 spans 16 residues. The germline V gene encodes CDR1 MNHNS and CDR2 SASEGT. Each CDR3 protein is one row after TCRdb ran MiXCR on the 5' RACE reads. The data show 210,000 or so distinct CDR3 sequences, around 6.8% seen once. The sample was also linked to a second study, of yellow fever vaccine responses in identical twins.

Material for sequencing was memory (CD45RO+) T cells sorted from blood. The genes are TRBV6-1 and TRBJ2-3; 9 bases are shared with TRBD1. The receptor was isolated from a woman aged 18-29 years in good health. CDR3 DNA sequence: TGTGCCAGCATTCCCGGGACAGGGACCCTCACAGATACGCAGTATTTT. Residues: CASIPGTGTLTDTQYF.